One and the same sample provided the 32 T cell receptor beta chains below, sequenced in a study of blood T cell repertoires in COVID-19. Sequencing used immunoSEQ multiplex PCR; TCRdb keeps in-frame clones, though not all of them. The sample includes 43,000 or so clones, over 70% of them seen just once. The sequenced sample consisted of peripheral blood. The receptors come from a woman aged 80 or over with acute or convalescent COVID-19.

The CDR3 DNA is TGTGCCAGTAGCACACAGGGGAGAGGGGGAGAGACCCAGTACTTC. It specifies CASSTQGRGGETQYF. This sequence joins TRBV19 and TRBJ2-5; 7 bases line up with TRBD1. Germline V gene sequence: CDR1 LNHDA, CDR2 SQIVND (reference sequence). V lost 6 bases to trimming and J lost 4 bases; unmatched junction nucleotides: 11. The CDR3 is 15 amino acids. The whole variable domain, filled in from reference TRBV19 and TRBJ2-5, reads DGGITQSPKYLFRKEGQNVTLSCEQNLNHDAMYWYRQDPGQGLRLIYYSQIVNDFQKGDIAEGYSVSREKKESFPLTVTSAQKNPTAFYLCASSTQGRGGETQYFGPGTRLLVL.

V is TRBV5-1 and J is TRBJ1-1; 7 bases map to TRBD1. Germline-derived CDR1 and CDR2 are SGHRS and YFSETQ. The CDR3 length is 14 residues. J was trimmed by 6 bases and V by 2 bases; bases with no gene match: 7. CDR3 protein: CASSFPRQGSEAFF. DNA of the CDR3: TGCGCCAGCAGCTTTCCTCGACAGGGCTCTGAAGCTTTCTTT.

V usage is TRBV18 and J usage is TRBJ2-2; D perhaps matches TRBD1 (6 bases). V was clipped by 1 base and J by 7 bases, with 16 bases between them. Germline assignment: CDR1 KGHSH and CDR2 LQKENI. The CDR3 extends over 16 amino acids. The CDR3 DNA sequence: TGTGCCAGCTCACCACGCAAGGCAGGGGCTATCGGGGAGCTGTTTTTT. Protein sequence: CASSPRKAGAIGELFF.

The rearrangement links TRBV5-4 to TRBJ1-5; tentative D call: TRBD1 (5 bases). The length of the CDR3 is 14 residues. From germline, CDR1 is SGHNT and CDR2 YYREEE (reference sequence). The V and J ends lost 2 bases and 6 bases respectively, with 12 bases between them. CDR3 amino acids: CASSFWNRSQPQHF. CDR3 sequence (DNA): TGTGCCAGCAGCTTTTGGAACAGGTCTCAGCCCCAGCATTTT.

The chain is built from TRBV5-4 and TRBJ2-7; D remains ambiguous. The CDR3 contains 14 residues. V lost 2 bases to trimming and J lost 0 bases, with 9 bases between them. Germline V gives CDR1 SGHNT, CDR2 YYREEE (reference sequence). The CDR3 spells CASSLSESSYEQYF. The CDR3 DNA follows: TGTGCCAGCAGCTTATCCGAGAGCTCCTACGAGCAGTACTTC. The full variable domain, rest sourced from reference TRBV5-4 and TRBJ2-7, is ETGVTQSPTHLIKTRGQQVTLRCSSQSGHNTVSWYQQALGQGPQFIFQYYREEENGRGNFPPRFSGLQFPNYSSELNVNALELDDSALYLCASSLSESSYEQYFGPGTRLTVT.

This clone was seen ten or more times. The J gene is TRBJ1-4, the V gene TRBV7-9; a possible D gene is TRBD1 (5 bases). The CDR3 loop spans 17 amino acids. The V gene lost 3 bases and the J gene lost 0 bases, with 14 bases spanning the gap. Germline V lookup: CDR1 SEHNR, CDR2 FQNEAQ (reference sequence). The CDR3 sequence is CASSFQAGRATNEKLFF. The CDR3 DNA reads TGTGCCAGCAGCTTTCAGGCAGGGAGGGCAACTAATGAAAAACTGTTTTTT.

The chain combines TRBV5-1 with TRBJ2-6, with TRBD1 matching over 11 bases. J gave up 2 bases and V 0 bases, and 4 bases lay outside the gene matches. The CDR3 totals 18 residues. Germline CDR1 SGHRS, CDR2 YFSETQ. The CDR3 DNA reads TGCGCCAGCAGCTTGGTTGGACAGGGGGCGCCTGGGGCCAACGTCCTGACTTTC. It yields the protein CASSLVGQGAPGANVLTF.

This clone has just one count. This chain joins TRBV5-5 and TRBJ1-1, with D maybe TRBD1 (6 bases). V lost 2 bases and J 0 bases, leaving 11 bases between the germline ends. This CDR3 has 15 residues. CDR1 is SGHKS, CDR2 YYEKEE, per germline (reference sequence). The CDR3 spells CASSFNTGLNTEAFF. In nucleotides, the CDR3 is TGTGCCAGCAGCTTTAATACAGGGTTGAACACTGAAGCTTTCTTT.

CDR3 nucleotides: TGTGCCAGCAGCCGGGACACTGAAGCTTTCTTT. This encodes CASSRDTEAFF. The chain uses TRBV9 and TRBJ1-1; no reliable D call. CDR1 SGDLS and CDR2 YYNGEE come from the germline V gene. This CDR3 is built from 11 residues. The V and J ends lost 4 bases and 3 bases respectively, with 4 bases between them.

The rearrangement links TRBV6-1 to TRBJ2-2, with TRBD2 identical over 10 bases. The V gene end was trimmed by 4 bases and the J gene end by 4 bases; junction bases not matched to a gene: 6. This CDR3 is 16 amino acids long. In germline, CDR1 is MNHNS, CDR2 SASEGT. Here the CDR3 reads CASSVGLAELTGELFF. The DNA of the CDR3 is TGTGCCAGCAGTGTAGGACTAGCGGAGCTCACCGGGGAGCTGTTTTTT.

The V and J genes are TRBV5-1 and TRBJ2-7; the match to TRBD1 covers 9 bases. CDR1 and CDR2 (germline): SGHRS, YFSETQ. CDR3 length: 15 residues. V was pared by 3 bases and J by 5 bases, with 9 bases of the junction left unmatched. The CDR3 protein is CASSSSGTGSHEQYF. DNA of the CDR3: TGCGCCAGCAGCTCTTCCGGGACAGGGAGCCACGAGCAGTACTTC.

The chain has TRBV19 and TRBJ1-5, with 7 bases fitting TRBD1. CDR1 is LNHDA, CDR2 SQIVND, per germline (reference sequence). The CDR3 totals 17 residues. V dropped 9 bases and J dropped 3; count of bases not matched to a gene: 17. The chain's CDR3 is CASRDSLQGVVNQPQHF. The CDR3 region has the DNA TGTGCCAGCAGGGACAGTCTCCAGGGGGTTGTCAATCAGCCCCAGCATTTT.

V gene TRBV29-1 combines with J gene TRBJ1-1; 7 bases align to TRBD1. The CDR3 consists of 13 residues. Germline V CDR1 and CDR2: SQVTM, ANQGSEA. With V trimmed by 7 bases and J by 1 base, 6 bases remained unmatched. For the CDR3, the DNA is TGCAGCGCTTACAGGGGAGCGAACACTGAAGCTTTCTTT. Its translation: CSAYRGANTEAFF.

This chain joins TRBV6-1 and TRBJ2-5, with D possibly TRBD2 on 7 matching bases. This CDR3 is built from 15 residues. The germline V gene encodes CDR1 MNHNS and CDR2 SASEGT. Trimming took off 3 bases at V and 5 bases at J, with 16 bases between the two ends. DNA for the CDR3: TGTGCCAGCAGTGACACGTGGGGGGGCCGGGAGACCCAGTACTTC. This sequence encodes CASSDTWGGRETQYF.

In its sample, this clone is medium-sized. This chain links TRBV6-5 with TRBJ2-2; D unclear. The V end was cut by 2 bases, the J end by 6 bases, with 16 bases between. The CDR3 consists of 16 residues. CDR1 and CDR2 (germline): MNHEY, SVGAGI. CDR3 region: CASSYLVAISAGELFF. CDR3 nucleotide sequence: TGTGCCAGCAGTTACCTCGTTGCCATTTCGGCCGGGGAGCTGTTTTTT.

This chain uses TRBV7-2 with TRBJ2-7; 8 nucleotides line up with TRBD1. V was clipped by 6 bases and J by 6 bases; unmatched bases: 13. The CDR3 has 15 amino acids. Germline assignment: CDR1 SGHTA and CDR2 FQGNSA. The chain's CDR3 is CASRSSVGQGSEQYF. The CDR3 nucleotides are TGTGCCAGCAGGTCGTCGGTCGGACAGGGTTCCGAGCAGTACTTC.

V gene TRBV3-1 (or the pseudogene TRBV3-2) combines with J gene TRBJ2-3, with a weak D call TRBD2 (7 bases). Germline CDR1 LGHDT, CDR2 YNNKEL (reference sequence). Trimming took off 0 bases at V and 6 bases at J, with 19 bases between the two ends. This CDR3 has 17 amino acids. The chain's CDR3 is CASSQDRWGGLGDTQYF. The CDR3 DNA reads as TGTGCCAGCAGCCAAGATAGATGGGGGGGCCTTGGGGATACGCAGTATTTT.

The V gene is TRBV7-9, the J gene TRBJ1-5, with 7 bases identical to TRBD1. From germline, CDR1 is SEHNR and CDR2 FQNEAQ (reference sequence). V shed 5 bases, J shed 2 bases, and the junction held 6 bases outside the gene matches. This CDR3 is built from 15 residues. For the CDR3, the DNA is TGTGCCAGCAGCCCCGGGACAGCAGGCAATCAGCCCCAGCATTTT. Amino acids: CASSPGTAGNQPQHF.

Only one count was recorded for this clone. V gene TRBV3-1 (or the pseudogene TRBV3-2) combines with J gene TRBJ2-6; D is possibly TRBD1 (6 bases). The CDR3 is 14 residues long. Deletions cut 7 bases from V and 4 bases from J, with 11 bases between. Germline V gene sequence: CDR1 LGHDT, CDR2 YNNKEL (reference sequence). The CDR3 spells CASNTGSGANVLTF. The CDR3 region has the DNA TGTGCCAGCAACACAGGGTCCGGGGCCAACGTCCTGACTTTC.

Here the CDR3 reads CASSPSYGYTF. DNA for the CDR3: TGTGCCAGCAGCCCGTCCTATGGCTACACCTTC. The V call is TRBV5-8, the J call TRBJ1-2; D not certain. Germline CDR1 and CDR2: SGHTS and YDEGEE. Deletions cut 4 bases from V and 4 bases from J, with 5 bases between. The CDR3 length is 11 residues.

As concerns this clone: The same CDR3 also results from other DNA sequences found in this sample. J is TRBJ1-6 and V is TRBV7-8; D is ambiguous. The CDR3 runs 15 residues. Germline loops: CDR1 SGHVS, CDR2 FQNEAQ. V was pared by 1 base and J by 1 base, with 5 bases between. CDR3 residues: CASSLVGSYNSPLHF. The CDR3 nucleotides read TGTGCCAGCAGCTTAGTCGGTTCCTATAATTCACCCCTCCACTTT.

This clone showed up just once. Here the CDR3 DNA reads TGCGCCAGCAGCCAAACGGGACAGGCTACGCAGTATTTT. Protein: CASSQTGQATQYF. This chain uses TRBV4-1 with TRBJ2-3, with 8 nucleotides matching TRBD1. V trimming: 2 bases; J trimming: 8 bases; junction bases outside the gene matches: 3. This CDR3 spans 13 amino acids. The germline gives CDR1 MGHRA, CDR2 YSYEKL.

This rearrangement joins TRBV11-2 to TRBJ1-2; 7 nucleotides align to TRBD1. After removal of 9 bases from V and 2 bases from J, the junction contained 12 bases not matched to a gene. The CDR3 has 15 residues. Per germline, CDR1 SGHAT and CDR2 FQNNGV. The CDR3 DNA is TGTGCCAGTTCCAGGGGGACGGCACTGAACTATGGCTACACCTTC. Its translation is CASSRGTALNYGYTF.

The rearrangement joins TRBV3-1 (or the pseudogene TRBV3-2) to TRBJ1-6; 7 positions agree with TRBD1. Germline V gene lookup returns CDR1 LGHDT and CDR2 YNNKEL (reference sequence). The CDR3 spans 15 residues. V dropped 1 base and J dropped 9; count of bases not matched to a gene: 6. Here the CDR3 reads CASSQAYRGASPLHF. The CDR3 bases are TGTGCCAGCAGCCAAGCATACAGGGGCGCTTCACCCCTCCACTTT.

This rearrangement joins TRBV7-9 to TRBJ2-3; 9 bases agree with TRBD2. Germline V gene sequence: CDR1 SEHNR, CDR2 FQNEAQ (reference sequence). The CDR3 has 15 residues. J gave up 2 bases and V 5 bases, and 5 bases lay outside the gene matches. CDR3 coding DNA: TGTGCCAGCAGCCCTAGACTAGCGGTCACAGATACGCAGTATTTT. Translation gives CASSPRLAVTDTQYF.

The chain links TRBV5-1 to TRBJ2-2, with 8 bases aligning to TRBD1. The junction had 4 bases not matched to a gene; V was cut back by 4 bases and J by 2 bases. There are 15 residues in the CDR3. Germline V gives CDR1 SGHRS, CDR2 YFSETQ. The CDR3 sequence: CASSSRGQNTGELFF. The CDR3 DNA reads as TGCGCCAGCAGCAGCAGGGGGCAAAACACCGGGGAGCTGTTTTTT.

The rearrangement joins TRBV10-3 to TRBJ2-1; 8 nucleotides line up with TRBD1. CDR1 is ENHRY and CDR2 is SYGVKD in the germline V gene. V gave up 2 bases and J gave up 5 bases; unmatched junction bases: 5. This CDR3 contains 15 residues. CDR3 residues: CAISEGDRTNNEQFF. CDR3 coding DNA: TGTGCCATCAGTGAGGGGGACAGGACGAACAATGAGCAGTTCTTC.

This chain joins TRBV2 and TRBJ1-5, with D possibly being TRBD1 (6 bases). V was clipped by 3 bases and J by 0 bases, with 9 bases between them. The CDR3 runs to 15 residues. Germline assignment: CDR1 SNHLY and CDR2 FYNNEI. The chain's CDR3 is CASSDNRASNQPQHF. CDR3 bases: TGTGCCAGCAGTGATAACAGGGCTAGCAATCAGCCCCAGCATTTT. The entire variable domain, with the rest obtained from reference TRBV2 and TRBJ1-5, is as follows: EPEVTQTPSHQVTQMGQEVILRCVPISNHLYFYWYRQILGQKVEFLVSFYNNEISEKSEIFDDQFSVERPDGSNFTLKIRSTKLEDSAMYFCASSDNRASNQPQHFGDGTRLSIL.

CDR3 residues: CASSEQGNIQYF. The CDR3, as DNA: TGTGCCAGCAGTGAACAGGGAAACATTCAGTACTTC. This rearrangement joins TRBV2 to TRBJ2-4; possible D gene TRBD1, 5 bases. Trimming stripped 2 bases from V and 6 bases from J, with 5 bases between. This CDR3 region has 12 residues. From germline, CDR1 is SNHLY and CDR2 FYNNEI.

The chain links TRBV19 to TRBJ1-1, with 10 bases fitting TRBD1. Unmatched junction bases numbered 2, after V lost 9 bases and J lost 1 base. The CDR3 covers 13 residues. Germline V gene sequence: CDR1 LNHDA, CDR2 SQIVND (reference sequence). The CDR3 sequence: CASRDRGNTEAFF. The CDR3 coding sequence is TGTGCCAGCCGGGACAGGGGGAACACTGAAGCTTTCTTT.

The V and J genes are TRBV6-1 and TRBJ1-1; perhaps TRBD1 as D (5 bases). Per the germline V gene, CDR1 is MNHNS and CDR2 is SASEGT. Deletions cut 3 bases from V and 4 bases from J, with 9 bases between. The CDR3 length is 13 residues. The CDR3 is CASSDRVVTEAFF. Written as DNA, the CDR3 is TGTGCCAGCAGTGACAGGGTGGTCACTGAAGCTTTCTTT.

A few counts support this clone. The gene calls are TRBV29-1 and TRBJ1-2, with D possibly TRBD1 on 6 matching bases. CDR1 and CDR2 (germline): SQVTM, ANQGSEA. Trimming removed 5 bases at V and 8 bases at J, with 12 bases between. The CDR3 is 11 residues long. The CDR3 DNA reads as TGCAGCGTTTTTCGGACAGACGGCTACACCTTC. Its translation is CSVFRTDGYTF. Full variable domain (outside the CDR3, taken from reference TRBV29-1 and TRBJ1-2): SAVISQKPSRDICQRGTSLTIQCQVDSQVTMMFWYRQQPGQSLTLIATANQGSEATYESGFVIDKFPISRPNLTFSTLTVSNMSPEDSSIYLCSVFRTDGYTFGSGTRLTVV.